The T cell receptor beta chain described here comes from a study of blood T cell repertoires in COVID-19. TCRdb keeps only in-frame clones here, not all; method: immunoSEQ multiplex PCR. The sample includes 160,000 or so clones, 82% of them seen just once. This CDR3 has 15 residues. V lost 2 bases, J lost 3 bases, and 8 bases lay in between. Germline V gene sequence: CDR1 MNHEY, CDR2 SMNVEV (reference sequence). This chain joins TRBV27 and TRBJ2-6; D is perhaps TRBD1 (6 bases). This TCR was sampled from a man aged 55 to 70 who had recovered from COVID-19. The sequenced sample was PBMCs or T cells enriched from blood (not recorded which). CDR3 loop: CASSLEGVGANVLTF. CDR3 bases: TGTGCCAGCAGTTTAGAGGGGGTTGGGGCCAACGTCCTGACTTTC.